These 2 T cell receptor beta chains were sequenced from one sample in a study of blood T cell repertoires in COVID-19. The protocol was immunoSEQ multiplex PCR, while the TCRdb copy is restricted to in-frame clones and leaves out a portion. In the table there are over 250,000 clones, around 90% of which are singletons. The sequenced sample consisted of peripheral blood. The source is a woman between 45 and 60 years old with COVID-19, enrolled during active disease.

This chain connects TRBV6-5 to TRBJ2-1; TRBD2 aligns across 8 bases. The V gene end was trimmed by 7 bases and the J gene end by 7 bases; junction bases not matched to a gene: 9. The CDR3 runs to 14 residues. Germline CDR1 and CDR2: MNHEY and SVGAGI. The DNA for the CDR3 is TGTGCCAGCACCTTAAGCGGGAGCCGGAATGAGCAGTTCTTC. This sequence encodes CASTLSGSRNEQFF.

The chain uses TRBV30 and TRBJ1-3; 7 bases line up with TRBD1. Trimming took 5 bases from V and 1 from J; bases not matched to a gene: 11. Germline V CDR1 and CDR2: GTSNPN, SVGIG (reference sequence). The CDR3 has 16 residues. The CDR3 DNA is TGTGCCTGGTCCAAGGGGGCCCAGGGATCTGGAAACACCATATATTTT. As protein: CAWSKGAQGSGNTIYF.